This T cell receptor beta chain was sequenced for a study of blood T cell repertoires in COVID-19. Study information: Samples of COVID-19 (acute and convalescent) were obtained from the United States, Italy and Spain. From T cells, B-cell-depleted T cells, or PBMCs came the material, which was cDNA or gDNA.

Looked up from germline, CDR1 is SGHTA and CDR2 is FQGNSA. The J segment lost 1 base and the V segment lost 0 bases, leaving 5 bases of the junction unmatched. The CDR3 is 17 amino acids. As handled by the study authors: Amplification of reference gene primers was used by the study to estimate nucleated cell counts. The method was immunoSEQ multiplex PCR; TCRdb's version includes in-frame clones alone and lacks a portion of them. V and J calls and clone size are copied from that table; D and trimming were computed from the DNA. This sample has about 110,000 clones, with approximately 80% found just once.

The sample consisted of peripheral blood. The sequence came from a woman between 65 and 79 years old with acute or convalescent COVID-19. The chain has TRBV7-2 and TRBJ2-5; 10 nucleotides match TRBD2. CDR3 DNA sequence: TGTGCCAGCAGCTTAGCGTCGAGCGGGGGGGGCCAAGAGACCCAGTACTTC. Amino acids: CASSLASSGGGQETQYF.